A selection of T cell receptor beta chains follows, all from one sample in a study of T cell repertoires in cytomegalovirus infection. Each CDR3 protein is one row after TCRdb ran MiXCR on the reads. The sample lists around 570,000 distinct CDR3 sequences, over 35% occurring once. These TCRs' antigens remain unknown. Sequences were derived from cultured PBMCs, sampled from culture after CMV antigen stimulation. These TCRs come from a human donor in good health (CMV status not recorded). Some clones in this sample may be carry-over from other donors' samples. CDR3s include the opening cysteine and the closing phenylalanine or tryptophan. D genes are given only for firm matches. A clone size is listed for some rows: how often the clone was seen (once, few, many), or a class if it is expanded.

v_gene	abundance	j_gene	d_gene	CDR3nt	CDR3aa
TRBV5-4	few	TRBJ1-2	.	TGTGCCAGCAGCTTGGTGGAGGCGGGAGGGGATGGCTACACCTTC	CASSLVEAGGDGYTF
TRBV12-3/TRBV12-4	.	TRBJ1-5	.	TGTGCCAGCAGTTTCGGTGACGCCCCCGGGACAAGAAGCAATCAGCCCCAGCATTTT	CASSFGDAPGTRSNQPQHF
TRBV7-2	few	TRBJ2-7	TRBD2	TGTGCCAGCAGCTTAGGCTGGGAGGGCGAGCAGTACTTC	CASSLGWEGEQYF
TRBV7-9	.	TRBJ2-2	.	TGTGCCAGCAGCGGGGGGAGCGGGAACACCGGGGAGCTGTTTTTT	CASSGGSGNTGELFF
TRBV7-9	.	TRBJ2-4	.	TGTGCCAGCAGCTTGGGTGACATTCAGTACTTC	CASSLGDIQYF
TRBV20-1	.	TRBJ2-3	TRBD1	TGCAGTGCCCCTACCCGACAGGGGGCGGCCGATACGCAGTATTTT	CSAPTRQGAADTQYF
TRBV7-2	few	TRBJ2-7	.	TGTGCCAGCAGCTCATTCCCCGGGAGCACCGAGCAGTACTTC	CASSSFPGSTEQYF
TRBV20-1	few	TRBJ2-3	.	TGCAGTGCTAGATCCCCGAGGAGTGGCGGGGCCTCAGATACGCAGTATTTT	CSARSPRSGGASDTQYF
TRBV7-7	many	TRBJ2-5	.	TGTGCCAGCAGCTTAGCACGGGTAGAGACCCAGTACTTC	CASSLARVETQYF
TRBV7-8	.	TRBJ1-1	.	TGTGCCAGCAGCTTAACCCCTCCGTTATCGCAAGCTTTCTTT	CASSLTPPLSQAFF
TRBV7-7	.	TRBJ2-5	TRBD1	TGTGCCAGCAGCTTGGACAGGGGGTACCAAGAGACCCAGTACTTC	CASSLDRGYQETQYF
TRBV12-3/TRBV12-4	few	TRBJ2-1	TRBD2	TGTGCCAGCAGCCCGACTAGCGGTCATTACAATGAGCAGTTCTTC	CASSPTSGHYNEQFF
TRBV6-5	.	TRBJ1-2	.	TGTGCCAGCAGGCAAGGACCATACTATGGCTACACCTTC	CASRQGPYYGYTF
TRBV11-2	.	TRBJ2-2	.	TGTGCCAGCAGCTTTTTTACTAGTGCCACCGGGGAGCTGTTTTTT	CASSFFTSATGELFF
TRBV5-4	.	TRBJ2-1	TRBD1	TGTGCCAGCAGCTCCATGGACAGGGTGAGGGATGAGCAGTTCTTC	CASSSMDRVRDEQFF
TRBV15	few	TRBJ2-7	.	TGTGCCACCAGCCCAGAGGGCGCCTCGGGAGAGCAGTACTTC	CATSPEGASGEQYF
TRBV7-6	.	TRBJ2-3	TRBD2	TGTGCCAGCAGCCCCCATCTGGCGGGGGGCCGAACAGATACGCAGTATTTT	CASSPHLAGGRTDTQYF
TRBV27	few	TRBJ1-1	.	TGTGCCAGCAGTTTACGGACTCAAGACGCCAACACTGAAGCTTTCTTT	CASSLRTQDANTEAFF
TRBV4-1	few	TRBJ1-5	.	TGCGCCAGCAGCTCGAAGGCCAGTGTTCTCGGCAATCAGCCCCAGCATTTT	CASSSKASVLGNQPQHF
TRBV7-2	many	TRBJ2-7	.	TGTGCCAGCAGCTTAACAGGCCTCAGCTCCTACGAGCAGTACTTC	CASSLTGLSSYEQYF
TRBV5-1	once	TRBJ1-5	.	TGCGCCAGCAGCTTGTTGGGGGGGGACAATCAGCCCCAGCATTTT	CASSLLGGDNQPQHF
TRBV6-5	few	TRBJ1-3	TRBD1	TGTGCCAGCAGTTACTCCGACAGGGTATATGGAAACACCATATATTTT	CASSYSDRVYGNTIYF
TRBV12-3/TRBV12-4	.	TRBJ1-5	.	TGTGCCAGCAGCCTGACAGCTAGCAATCAGCCCCAGCATTTT	CASSLTASNQPQHF
TRBV7-8	.	TRBJ1-1	.	TGTGCCAGCAGCTTAGGGAGTCGCAACACTGAAGCTTTCTTT	CASSLGSRNTEAFF
TRBV7-8	many	TRBJ1-1	.	TGTGCCAGCAGCTTGGCGGGTTTGACTGAAGCTTTCTTT	CASSLAGLTEAFF
TRBV7-6	few	TRBJ2-2	TRBD2	TGTGCCAGCAGCAGGAGCGGGGGTGTGGCCGGGGAGCTGTTTTTT	CASSRSGGVAGELFF
TRBV4-1	.	TRBJ2-1	TRBD2	TGCGCCAGCAGCCACTCGGGACTAGCGGGAATGAATGAGCAGTTCTTC	CASSHSGLAGMNEQFF
TRBV24-1	.	TRBJ2-7	.	TGTGCCACCAGTGATGCGGGACAAGACGAGCAGTACTTC	CATSDAGQDEQYF
TRBV7-6	.	TRBJ1-1	.	TGTGCCAGCAGCTTCGGGGGGATCACTGAAGCTTTCTTT	CASSFGGITEAFF
TRBV7-6	few	TRBJ2-7	.	TGTGCCAGCAGCCCCGAGGCGGGTCTCTCCTACGAGCAGTACTTC	CASSPEAGLSYEQYF
TRBV20-1	.	TRBJ2-7	.	TGCAGTGCTAGATCACGACGAGGAACGGGCTACGAGCAGTACTTC	CSARSRRGTGYEQYF
TRBV7-2	.	TRBJ2-5	.	TGTGCCAGCAGATTCGGAGGAGGAGGGGAGACCCAGTACTTC	CASRFGGGGETQYF
TRBV6-7	few	TRBJ1-1	.	TGTGCCAGCAGTTACCACAGGGACGGTGAAGCTTTCTTT	CASSYHRDGEAFF
TRBV6-5	.	TRBJ2-1	TRBD1	TGTGCCAGGGCCTTCCGGGACAGGGCCAACAATGAGCAGTTCTTC	CARAFRDRANNEQFF
TRBV4-1	.	TRBJ2-7	.	TGCGCCAGCAGCCAAGGAACGGGGGCCCACGAGCAGTACTTC	CASSQGTGAHEQYF
TRBV7-2	many	TRBJ2-1	TRBD2	TGTGCCAGCAGCTTAGTGGGCGGGGGGGCCTACAATGAGCAGTTCTTC	CASSLVGGGAYNEQFF